This T cell receptor (beta chain) was recorded in a study of T cell responses to AZD1222 COVID-19 vaccine. Overall study results and limits: The breadth and depth of Spike-specific TCRs increased once two AZD1222 doses had been given. White British donors predominated, females outnumbered males, and clonal diversity was possibly underestimated.

Profiling relied on immunoSEQ multiplex PCR, and the TCRdb table lists in-frame clones only, not all of them. The repertoire includes 95,000 to 120,000 clones, about 86% of them detected once, and 3% to 3.5% sits in the top ten. A word on this clone: Its antigen remains unidentified.

The CDR3 loop spans 15 amino acids. Trimming left V 3 bases short and J 4 bases short, with 18 bases between. Per the germline V gene, CDR1 is SQVTM and CDR2 is ANQGSEA. Source: peripheral blood, taken on day 0 of AZD1222 vaccination. The receptor was derived from an adult in good health. V gene TRBV29-1 combines with J gene TRBJ1-2; possible D gene TRBD1, 5 bases. CDR3 coding DNA: TGCAGCGTTGATGGGGCCTCGGGGAGCATCTATGGCTACACCTTC. Amino acids: CSVDGASGSIYGYTF. Full variable domain (outside the CDR3, taken from reference TRBV29-1 and TRBJ1-2): SAVISQKPSRDICQRGTSLTIQCQVDSQVTMMFWYRQQPGQSLTLIATANQGSEATYESGFVIDKFPISRPNLTFSTLTVSNMSPEDSSIYLCSVDGASGSIYGYTFGSGTRLTVV.